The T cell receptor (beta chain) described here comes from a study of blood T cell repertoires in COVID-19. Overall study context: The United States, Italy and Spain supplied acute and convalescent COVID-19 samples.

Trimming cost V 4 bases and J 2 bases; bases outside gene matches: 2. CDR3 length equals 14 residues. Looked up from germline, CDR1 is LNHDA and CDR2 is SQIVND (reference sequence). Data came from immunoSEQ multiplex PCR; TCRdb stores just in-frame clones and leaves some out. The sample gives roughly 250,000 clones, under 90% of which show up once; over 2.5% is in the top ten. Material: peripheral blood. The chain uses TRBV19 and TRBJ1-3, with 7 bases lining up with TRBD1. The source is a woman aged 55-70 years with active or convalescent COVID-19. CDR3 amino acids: CASSTGQAGNTIYF. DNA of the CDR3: TGTGCCAGTAGTACTGGACAGGCTGGAAACACCATATATTTT.